The 12 T cell receptor beta chains below come from one sample, sequenced in a study of blood T cell repertoires in COVID-19. Sequenced by immunoSEQ multiplex PCR; TCRdb stores in-frame clones only, minus some. The data show about 210,000 clones, 75% to 90% seen once. Input material: peripheral blood. The origin of the receptors is a woman in her sixties or seventies with COVID-19, enrolled during active disease.

V usage is TRBV4-1 and J usage is TRBJ1-3, with 10 bases matching TRBD1. The CDR3 length is 20 residues. Trimming took 5 bases from V and 0 from J; bases not matched to a gene: 16. From germline, CDR1 is MGHRA and CDR2 YSYEKL. The CDR3: CASSTLTGGGIGSSGNTIYF. The DNA for the CDR3 is TGCGCCAGCAGCACACTGACAGGGGGCGGTATTGGAAGCTCTGGAAACACCATATATTTT.

The V and J genes are TRBV4-1 and TRBJ1-4; maybe TRBD1 (5 bases). Trimming stripped 1 base from V and 8 bases from J, with 17 bases between. Germline V gene lookup returns CDR1 MGHRA and CDR2 YSYEKL. This CDR3 has 16 residues. In nucleotides, the CDR3 is TGCGCCAGCAGCCAAGGGGGCGTCGTTTTGGGCGAAAAACTGTTTTTT. It yields the protein CASSQGGVVLGEKLFF.

This chain's CDR3 is CAWSAAGTGGSPLHF. CDR3 sequence (DNA): TGTGCCTGGAGTGCCGCGGGGACAGGGGGATCACCCCTCCACTTT. This chain uses TRBV30 with TRBJ1-6; 11 nucleotides agree with TRBD1. The length of the CDR3 is 15 residues. J lost 10 bases, V lost 1 base, and 6 bases had no gene match. Germline assignment: CDR1 GTSNPN and CDR2 SVGIG (reference sequence).

The chain uses TRBV4-1 and TRBJ2-3, with D possibly being TRBD2 (6 bases). The V gene's germline CDR1 is MGHRA and CDR2 YSYEKL. The CDR3 spans 16 residues. The V gene lost 4 bases and the J gene lost 1 base, with 15 bases spanning the gap. The CDR3 here is CASSPAPSARTDTQYF. In DNA form, the CDR3 reads TGCGCCAGCAGCCCGGCCCCTAGCGCCCGCACAGATACGCAGTATTTT.

The gene calls are TRBV5-4 and TRBJ2-7; tentative D call: TRBD2 (6 bases). CDR3 length: 15 residues. Deletions cut 3 bases from V and 0 bases from J, with 13 bases between. Per the germline V gene, CDR1 is SGHNT and CDR2 is YYREEE (reference sequence). The CDR3 DNA is TGTGCCAGCAGCTCCCCAGGGAGGTCCTCCTACGAGCAGTACTTC. Translated: CASSSPGRSSYEQYF.

For this clone: This likely traces to a read error, being one base from a far larger clone. The chain couples TRBV7-8 to TRBJ1-2; D uncertain. The CDR3 is 12 residues long. Looked up from germline, CDR1 is SGHVS and CDR2 is FQNEAQ. V was pared by 5 bases and J by 4 bases, with 8 bases between. The CDR3 DNA follows: TGTGCCAGCAGCGTAGACGGCTATGGCTACACCTTC. Its translation is CASSVDGYGYTF. The entire variable domain, with the rest obtained from reference TRBV7-8 and TRBJ1-2, is as follows: GAGVSQSPRYKVAKRGQDVALRCDPISGHVSLFWYQQALGQGPEFLTYFQNEAQLDKSGLPSDRFFAERPEGSVSTLKIQRTQQEDSAVYLCASSVDGYGYTFGSGTRLTVV.

The chain uses TRBV27 and TRBJ2-7, with 7 bases lining up with TRBD2. Trimming at V came to 5 bases and at J to 4 bases, leaving 11 bases not matched to a gene. This CDR3 is 15 amino acids long. Germline V gene data show CDR1 as MNHEY and CDR2 as SMNVEV (reference sequence). The CDR3 DNA reads as TGTGCCAGCAGTGCAACTAGCGCCCGTCTTTACGAGCAGTACTTC. Its protein product is CASSATSARLYEQYF.

This chain connects TRBV9 to TRBJ2-7; 8 nucleotides agree with TRBD2. CDR3 size: 19 residues. The germline gives CDR1 SGDLS, CDR2 YYNGEE. V trimming: 0 bases; J trimming: 0 bases; junction bases outside the gene matches: 14. CDR3 DNA sequence: TGTGCCAGCAGCGTAGCCCCTAGCGGGCCGTACAGGAGCTCCTACGAGCAGTACTTC. This translates into CASSVAPSGPYRSSYEQYF.

CDR3 DNA: TGCGCCAGCAGCCTGCAGCGCGCAGGGTCCTATGGCTACACCTTC. Its protein product is CASSLQRAGSYGYTF. The chain joins TRBV5-1 to TRBJ1-2; perhaps TRBD1 as D (5 bases). Germline values: CDR1 SGHRS, CDR2 YFSETQ. This CDR3 is built from 15 residues. Trimming stripped 4 bases from V and 4 bases from J, with 17 bases between.

The chain is built from TRBV11-2 and TRBJ2-7; TRBD2 is a possible D gene (5 bases). The CDR3 has 14 amino acids. CDR1 and CDR2 (germline): SGHAT, FQNNGV. With 5 bases removed from V and 6 bases from J, the gap between germline ends came to 17 bases. The CDR3 sequence: CASSGLRREGEQYF. The CDR3 DNA follows: TGTGCCAGCAGCGGGCTTCGCCGGGAAGGCGAGCAGTACTTC.

The chain carries TRBV5-1 and TRBJ1-1; 8 nucleotides line up with TRBD1. Trimming took 0 bases from V and 1 from J; bases not matched to a gene: 5. The CDR3 is 16 residues long. Germline lookup yields CDR1 SGHRS and CDR2 YFSETQ. CDR3 DNA sequence: TGCGCCAGCAGCTTGGGCCATGGGACAGGGAACACTGAAGCTTTCTTT. Protein: CASSLGHGTGNTEAFF.

The gene calls are TRBV18 and TRBJ1-1, with TRBD1 identical over 8 bases. The CDR3 sequence is 14 residues long. Germline V gene data show CDR1 as KGHSH and CDR2 as LQKENI. The V gene end was trimmed by 1 base and the J gene end by 6 bases; junction bases not matched to a gene: 4. The CDR3 nucleotides are TGTGCCAGCTCACCACTGACAGGGGAGGCTGAAGCTTTCTTT. Protein sequence: CASSPLTGEAEAFF.